The rows below give T cell receptor beta chains drawn from one sample of a study of blood T cells in healthy people across ages. TCRdb ran MiXCR on the 5' RACE reads and lists one entry per CDR3 protein. The table includes hundreds of thousands of distinct CDR3 sequences, 60% to 80% detected once. The sample consisted of blood. The receptors shown here come from a man aged 25 to 40 in good health. CDR3s include the opening cysteine and the closing phenylalanine or tryptophan. The order of the fields is D gene, clone size, V gene, J gene, CDR3 DNA, CDR3 protein. D genes are given only for firm matches. Expanded clones are given a class, and other clones once, few, many or no size at all.

d_call: .; clone_size: .; v_call: TRBV6-5; j_call: TRBJ1-2; cdr3_nt: TGTGCCAGCAGTAGAGGGGGAAACGATGGCTACACCTTC; cdr3_aa: CASSRGGNDGYTF
d_call: .; clone_size: .; v_call: TRBV25-1; j_call: TRBJ2-2; cdr3_nt: TGTGCCAGCAGTGAAGTAACCGGGGAGCTGTTTTTT; cdr3_aa: CASSEVTGELFF
d_call: TRBD1; clone_size: .; v_call: TRBV11-2; j_call: TRBJ1-2; cdr3_nt: TGTGCCAGCAGCTTAGGGAGCTCCGGGACAGGTCCCGTAAACTATGGCTACACCTTC; cdr3_aa: CASSLGSSGTGPVNYGYTF
d_call: .; clone_size: .; v_call: TRBV7-2; j_call: TRBJ2-7; cdr3_nt: TGTGCCAGGTCATTGACAGGGCCAGGGGGGTACGAGCAGTACTTC; cdr3_aa: CARSLTGPGGYEQYF
d_call: .; clone_size: few; v_call: TRBV25-1; j_call: TRBJ2-4; cdr3_nt: TGTGCCAGCACGGACGGACTAGCCAAAAACATTCAGTACTTC; cdr3_aa: CASTDGLAKNIQYF
d_call: TRBD2; clone_size: once; v_call: TRBV5-1; j_call: TRBJ2-1; cdr3_nt: TGCGCCAACAGCTTGGGCCGGGGGGGCTCCTACAATGAGCAGTTCTTC; cdr3_aa: CANSLGRGGSYNEQFF
d_call: TRBD1; clone_size: .; v_call: TRBV6-2/TRBV6-3; j_call: TRBJ2-3; cdr3_nt: TGTGCCAGCAGTTACCCCCGACAGGGTGCAGATACGCAGTATTTT; cdr3_aa: CASSYPRQGADTQYF
d_call: .; clone_size: few; v_call: TRBV3-1; j_call: TRBJ1-2; cdr3_nt: TGTGCCAGCAGCCAAAAAAGGCCGGGGGGCTACACCTTC; cdr3_aa: CASSQKRPGGYTF
d_call: .; clone_size: .; v_call: TRBV7-9; j_call: TRBJ2-7; cdr3_nt: TGTGCCAGCAGCCCACACTGGACAGAGAGCTCCTACGAGCAGTACTTC; cdr3_aa: CASSPHWTESSYEQYF
d_call: .; clone_size: .; v_call: TRBV20-1; j_call: TRBJ1-5; cdr3_nt: TGCAGTGCTAGTCCAGCCGGGGCGTTTCAGCCCCAGCATTTT; cdr3_aa: CSASPAGAFQPQHF
d_call: .; clone_size: many; v_call: TRBV20-1; j_call: TRBJ1-5; cdr3_nt: TGCAGCACCCAGCTCCCAGGGGAATATAGCAATCAGCCCCAGCATTTT; cdr3_aa: CSTQLPGEYSNQPQHF
d_call: TRBD1; clone_size: .; v_call: TRBV6-1; j_call: TRBJ1-2; cdr3_nt: TGTGCCAGCGAGGACAGGGGTTCTTACTATGGCTACACCTTC; cdr3_aa: CASEDRGSYYGYTF
d_call: TRBD1; clone_size: .; v_call: TRBV7-2; j_call: TRBJ2-7; cdr3_nt: TGTGCCAGCAGCTTTCAACAGGGGGCCTACGAGCAGTACTTC; cdr3_aa: CASSFQQGAYEQYF
d_call: .; clone_size: few; v_call: TRBV5-1; j_call: TRBJ2-5; cdr3_nt: TGCGCCAGCAGCCTCAACCCTACAGGGAATCAAGAGACCCAGTACTTC; cdr3_aa: CASSLNPTGNQETQYF
d_call: .; clone_size: .; v_call: TRBV6-2/TRBV6-3; j_call: TRBJ2-6; cdr3_nt: TGTGCCAGCATCGGAGGCCCCGGGGCCAACGTCCTGACTTTC; cdr3_aa: CASIGGPGANVLTF
d_call: .; clone_size: .; v_call: TRBV4-3; j_call: TRBJ1-5; cdr3_nt: TGCGCCAGCAGCCAACCAGGGACGGCCTGGCCCCAGCATTTT; cdr3_aa: CASSQPGTAWPQHF
d_call: TRBD1; clone_size: once; v_call: TRBV7-2; j_call: TRBJ2-7; cdr3_nt: TGTGCCAGCAGCTGGACAGGGTTCGGATACGAGCAGTACTTC; cdr3_aa: CASSWTGFGYEQYF
d_call: .; clone_size: .; v_call: TRBV4-2; j_call: TRBJ1-2; cdr3_nt: TGTGCCAGCAGCCAAGGCCTCTTTAACACCTTC; cdr3_aa: CASSQGLFNTF
d_call: .; clone_size: .; v_call: TRBV19; j_call: TRBJ2-3; cdr3_nt: TGTGCCAGTAGGGCCGGGACCGAGGCAGATACGCAGTATTTT; cdr3_aa: CASRAGTEADTQYF
d_call: TRBD2; clone_size: few; v_call: TRBV20-1; j_call: TRBJ2-4; cdr3_nt: TGCAGTGCTCGGGACTACTTAGCCAAAAACATTCAGTACTTC; cdr3_aa: CSARDYLAKNIQYF
d_call: .; clone_size: .; v_call: TRBV12-3/TRBV12-4; j_call: TRBJ2-4; cdr3_nt: TGTGCCAGCAGTTTGGGGGGAGTGCAGTACTTC; cdr3_aa: CASSLGGVQYF
d_call: .; clone_size: few; v_call: TRBV15; j_call: TRBJ2-7; cdr3_nt: TGTGCCACCAGCAGAGGAGACTTCACCTACGAGCAGTACTTC; cdr3_aa: CATSRGDFTYEQYF
d_call: TRBD1; clone_size: .; v_call: TRBV29-1; j_call: TRBJ2-2; cdr3_nt: TGCAGCGGTCGACAGGGGGACACCGGGGAGCTGTTTTTT; cdr3_aa: CSGRQGDTGELFF
d_call: TRBD2; clone_size: .; v_call: TRBV6-2/TRBV6-3; j_call: TRBJ2-1; cdr3_nt: TGTGCCAGCATAGCGGGACTAGCGGGGGTTAATGAGCAGTTCTTC; cdr3_aa: CASIAGLAGVNEQFF
d_call: .; clone_size: few; v_call: TRBV7-2; j_call: TRBJ2-4; cdr3_nt: TGTGCCAGCAGCGCCTCCCGACAGCTAAGTGGCAAAAACATTCAGTACTTC; cdr3_aa: CASSASRQLSGKNIQYF
d_call: .; clone_size: once; v_call: TRBV21-1; j_call: TRBJ2-5; cdr3_nt: TGTGCCAGCAGCATGGGGGCAACCATCCAAGAGACCCAGTACTTC; cdr3_aa: CASSMGATIQETQYF
d_call: .; clone_size: .; v_call: TRBV29-1; j_call: TRBJ1-2; cdr3_nt: TGCAGCGTTGACAGGGAAGGCGGCTACACCTTC; cdr3_aa: CSVDREGGYTF
d_call: .; clone_size: .; v_call: TRBV4-3; j_call: TRBJ2-5; cdr3_nt: TGCGCCAGCAGCCAAGACAGCTCCCTTCCAGAGACCCAGTACTTC; cdr3_aa: CASSQDSSLPETQYF
d_call: .; clone_size: .; v_call: TRBV9; j_call: TRBJ2-1; cdr3_nt: TGTGCCAGCAGCTCCGACCACAATGAGCAGTTCTTC; cdr3_aa: CASSSDHNEQFF
d_call: .; clone_size: .; v_call: TRBV20-1; j_call: TRBJ2-7; cdr3_nt: TGCAGTGCGACGCAGGGAAACTACGAGCAGTACTTC; cdr3_aa: CSATQGNYEQYF
d_call: .; clone_size: .; v_call: TRBV25-1; j_call: TRBJ1-5; cdr3_nt: TGTGCCAGCAGTGCCCTTCAGTTCAATCAGCCCCAGCATTTT; cdr3_aa: CASSALQFNQPQHF
d_call: .; clone_size: .; v_call: TRBV7-2; j_call: TRBJ2-1; cdr3_nt: TGTGCCAGCAGCTTAGACGGAGGGGGGTTTGAGCAGTTCTTC; cdr3_aa: CASSLDGGGFEQFF
d_call: TRBD1; clone_size: .; v_call: TRBV20-1; j_call: TRBJ1-5; cdr3_nt: TGCAGTGCTAGAAGGCCTGGGACAGGAGCACCTGCGGGTCAGCCCCAGCATTTT; cdr3_aa: CSARRPGTGAPAGQPQHF
d_call: .; clone_size: .; v_call: TRBV29-1; j_call: TRBJ2-3; cdr3_nt: TGCAGCGCGAGGAGGATCGTCACAGATACGCAGTATTTT; cdr3_aa: CSARRIVTDTQYF
d_call: .; clone_size: .; v_call: TRBV29-1; j_call: TRBJ2-1; cdr3_nt: TGCAGCGGTGACCGCAGCCAAGAGACCCAGTTCTTC; cdr3_aa: CSGDRSQETQFF
d_call: .; clone_size: .; v_call: TRBV14; j_call: TRBJ2-2; cdr3_nt: TGTGCCAGCAGCCAGTCGGGGACTTCTACCGGGGAGCTGTTTTTT; cdr3_aa: CASSQSGTSTGELFF
d_call: TRBD1; clone_size: .; v_call: TRBV9; j_call: TRBJ2-5; cdr3_nt: TGTGCCAGCAGCGTAGGAGGACAGGGGAGTGGTGAGACCCAGTACTTC; cdr3_aa: CASSVGGQGSGETQYF
d_call: .; clone_size: .; v_call: TRBV10-3; j_call: TRBJ1-2; cdr3_nt: TGTGCCATCAGTGAGTCGACAAGGGCCGGGGGCTACACCTTC; cdr3_aa: CAISESTRAGGYTF
d_call: .; clone_size: .; v_call: TRBV6-5; j_call: TRBJ1-5; cdr3_nt: TGTGCCAGCAGTTACGGAAGGGACAATCAGCCCCAGCATTTT; cdr3_aa: CASSYGRDNQPQHF
d_call: TRBD2; clone_size: .; v_call: TRBV7-8; j_call: TRBJ2-1; cdr3_nt: TGTGCCAGCAGTTGGGAGCGGGGAGAGCAGTTCTTC; cdr3_aa: CASSWERGEQFF
d_call: .; clone_size: .; v_call: TRBV29-1; j_call: TRBJ1-5; cdr3_nt: TGCAGCGTTGTTCCAGGTCGGAATCAGCCCCAGCATTTT; cdr3_aa: CSVVPGRNQPQHF
d_call: .; clone_size: .; v_call: TRBV20-1; j_call: TRBJ1-2; cdr3_nt: TGCAGTGCTACCGACAGGCCTATCGCCAATGGCTACACCTTC; cdr3_aa: CSATDRPIANGYTF
d_call: .; clone_size: .; v_call: TRBV6-1; j_call: TRBJ1-4; cdr3_nt: TGTGCCAGCAGTGAAGAAGTGGGGGGGAACGAAAAACTGTTTTTT; cdr3_aa: CASSEEVGGNEKLFF
d_call: .; clone_size: .; v_call: TRBV6-6; j_call: TRBJ2-1; cdr3_nt: TGTGCCAGCAGTGCCAACCCAGGGAATGAGCAGTTCTTC; cdr3_aa: CASSANPGNEQFF
d_call: TRBD2; clone_size: few; v_call: TRBV10-3; j_call: TRBJ2-1; cdr3_nt: TGTGCCATCACCCCTAGCGGGGGGGCCAACAATGAGCAGTTCTTC; cdr3_aa: CAITPSGGANNEQFF
d_call: .; clone_size: few; v_call: TRBV9; j_call: TRBJ1-6; cdr3_nt: TGTGCCAGCAGCCCGCACCCATCCTCTATGGGTTCACCCCTCCACTTT; cdr3_aa: CASSPHPSSMGSPLHF
d_call: .; clone_size: .; v_call: TRBV7-2; j_call: TRBJ2-7; cdr3_nt: TGTGCCAGCAACGACGGCGCCTACGAGCAGTACTTC; cdr3_aa: CASNDGAYEQYF
d_call: .; clone_size: .; v_call: TRBV7-2; j_call: TRBJ2-2; cdr3_nt: TGTGCCAGCAGCCTGGGAGTTGGCTGGAACACCGGGGAGCTGTTTTTT; cdr3_aa: CASSLGVGWNTGELFF